The clone carrying this T cell receptor beta chain has just one count. V lost 3 bases, J lost 0 bases, and 13 bases lay in between. CDR1 and CDR2 (germline): SGHRS, YFSETQ. The CDR3 is made up of 16 amino acids. Original methodology: Nucleated cell number was recorded as an estimate derived from reference gene primer amplification. TCRdb keeps only in-frame clones here, not all; method: immunoSEQ multiplex PCR. V and J calls and clone size follow that table, whereas D and trimming were derived from the DNA. The sample includes 150,000 or so clones, about 80% of them seen just once. The data are from a study of blood T cell repertoires in COVID-19. Across the whole study: Researchers got acute and convalescent COVID-19 samples from the United States, Italy and Spain. PBMCs, B-cell-depleted T cells, or T cells provided the cDNA or gDNA that made up the material.

Input material: peripheral blood. The source is an elderly woman with acute or convalescent COVID-19. The rearrangement joins TRBV5-1 to TRBJ2-1; TRBD1 might be the D (7 bases). The CDR3 coding sequence is TGCGCCAGCAGCTCGCCAGGGGGGAGCTCCTACAATGAGCAGTTCTTC. Translation: CASSSPGGSSYNEQFF.